This entry lists 9 T cell receptor beta chains sequenced from one sample in a study of blood T cells in healthy people across ages. It was with a sample-barcoded 5' primer and a J-beta primer mix that a second PCR of roughly 6 to 12 cycles was run. Via MiXCR, TCRdb re-called the 5' RACE reads, giving one row per CDR3 protein. The repertoire holds about 1.8 million distinct CDR3 sequences, with roughly 52% as singletons. The sample taken for sequencing was blood. The origin of the receptors is a woman aged 40 to 50 in good health.

This clonotype was found many times. This sequence joins TRBV12-3 or TRBV12-4 and TRBJ2-1; no clear D gene. V lost 1 base, J lost 6 bases, and 7 bases lay in between. CDR3 length equals 13 residues. This chain's CDR3 is CASSLGQPNEQFF. The DNA for the CDR3 is TGTGCCAGCAGTTTAGGGCAGCCCAATGAGCAGTTCTTC.

The chain combines TRBV7-9 with TRBJ1-2; perhaps TRBD1 as D (6 bases). Germline CDR1 and CDR2: SEHNR and FQNEAQ (reference sequence). The ends were cut back, 0 bases at V and 0 bases at J, with 11 bases in the middle. This CDR3 region has 16 residues. Here the CDR3 DNA reads TGTGCCAGCAGCTTAGCGTACAGGGCGCCTAACTATGGCTACACCTTC. This translates into CASSLAYRAPNYGYTF.

At least ten counts were recorded for this clonotype. This chain uses TRBV5-1 with TRBJ2-7, with TRBD2 identical over 8 bases. The CDR3 runs 15 residues. The germline V gene has CDR1 SGHRS and CDR2 YFSETQ. Trimming took 0 bases from V and 0 from J; bases not matched to a gene: 2. The CDR3 reads CASSLGGGNSYEQYF. The CDR3 nucleotides read TGCGCCAGCAGCTTGGGCGGGGGGAACTCCTACGAGCAGTACTTC.

V is TRBV15 and J is TRBJ2-4; no definite D call. V shed 1 base and J shed 1 base, with 11 bases lying between them. CDR1 and CDR2 (germline): LNHNV, YYDKDF (reference sequence). This CDR3 is built from 16 residues. CDR3: CATSRAPGLAKNIQYF. CDR3 nucleotide sequence: TGTGCCACCAGCAGAGCGCCGGGCTTGGCCAAAAACATTCAGTACTTC.

The V gene is TRBV4-1, the J gene TRBJ2-5, with D perhaps matching TRBD2 (6 bases). TRBJ2-7 matches the DNA end more closely, so the J call is doubtful. This CDR3 has 14 amino acids. CDR1 and CDR2 (germline): MGHRA, YSYEKL. CDR3 sequence reads: CASSQPGLRYEQYF. The CDR3 DNA is TGCGCCAGCAGCCAGCCGGGACTCCGATACGAGCAGTACTTC.

This clonotype was detected a few times. V usage is TRBV20-1 and J usage is TRBJ2-1; TRBD2 agrees at 14 bases. CDR1 DFQATT and CDR2 SNEGSKA come from the germline V gene (reference sequence). The CDR3 covers 16 residues. J was trimmed by 3 bases and V by 3 bases; bases with no gene match: 4. CDR3 coding DNA: TGCAGTGCTAGGGGGACTAGCGGGGGCGTCTACAATGAGCAGTTCTTC. Protein: CSARGTSGGVYNEQFF.

This clonotype turned up a few times. This sequence joins TRBV12-3 or TRBV12-4 and TRBJ2-1; the match to TRBD2 covers 13 bases. The CDR3 consists of 15 residues. V trimming: 5 bases; J trimming: 10 bases; junction bases outside the gene matches: 8. This CDR3 reads CASSPGLAGTEEQFF. The CDR3 DNA follows: TGTGCCAGCAGTCCGGGACTAGCGGGGACCGAGGAGCAGTTCTTC.

This clonotype appeared a few times. The genes are TRBV12-3 or TRBV12-4 and TRBJ2-5; 9 positions match TRBD1. This CDR3 has 16 residues. The V segment lost 4 bases and the J segment 0 bases; nucleotides outside the gene matches: 6. Here the CDR3 reads CASSSADRGYQETQYF. CDR3 DNA: TGTGCCAGCAGTTCAGCCGACAGGGGGTACCAAGAGACCCAGTACTTC.

The chain has TRBV29-1 and TRBJ2-5; weak D call: TRBD2 (6 bases). The CDR3 consists of 13 residues. Trimming pared 4 bases from V and 2 bases from J, leaving 11 bases between. Germline V gives CDR1 SQVTM, CDR2 ANQGSEA. The CDR3 reads CSVGGEAQETQYF. In DNA, the CDR3 is TGCAGCGTTGGAGGGGAGGCGCAAGAGACCCAGTACTTC.